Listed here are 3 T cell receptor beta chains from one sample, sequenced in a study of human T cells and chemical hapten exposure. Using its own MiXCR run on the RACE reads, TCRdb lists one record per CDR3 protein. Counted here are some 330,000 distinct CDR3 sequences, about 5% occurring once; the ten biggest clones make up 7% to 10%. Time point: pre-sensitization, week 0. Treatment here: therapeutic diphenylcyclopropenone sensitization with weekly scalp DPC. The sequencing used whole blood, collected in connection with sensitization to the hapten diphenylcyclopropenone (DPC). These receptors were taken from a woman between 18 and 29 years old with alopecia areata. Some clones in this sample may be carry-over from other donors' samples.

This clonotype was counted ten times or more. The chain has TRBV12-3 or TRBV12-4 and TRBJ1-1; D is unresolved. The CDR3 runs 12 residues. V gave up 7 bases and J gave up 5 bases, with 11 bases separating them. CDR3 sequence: CASMWGKTEAFF. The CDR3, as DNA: TGTGCCAGCATGTGGGGAAAAACTGAAGCTTTCTTT.

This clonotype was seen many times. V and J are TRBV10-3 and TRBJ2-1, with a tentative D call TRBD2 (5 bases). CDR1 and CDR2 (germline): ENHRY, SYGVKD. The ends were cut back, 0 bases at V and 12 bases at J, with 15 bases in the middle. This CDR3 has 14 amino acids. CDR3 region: CAISESLRVAGQFF. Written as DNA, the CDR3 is TGTGCCATCAGTGAGTCCCTACGGGTCGCGGGGCAGTTCTTC.

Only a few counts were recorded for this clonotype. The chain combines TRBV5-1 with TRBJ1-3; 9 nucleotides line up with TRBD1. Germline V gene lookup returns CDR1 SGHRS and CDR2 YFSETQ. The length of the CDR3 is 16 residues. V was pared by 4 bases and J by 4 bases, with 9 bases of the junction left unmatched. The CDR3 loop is CASSPAGTGFGNTIYF. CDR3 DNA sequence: TGCGCCAGCAGCCCTGCCGGGACAGGGTTCGGAAACACCATATATTTT. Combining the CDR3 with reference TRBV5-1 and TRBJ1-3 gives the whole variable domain KAGVTQTPRYLIKTRGQQVTLSCSPISGHRSVSWYQQTPGQGLQFLFEYFSETQRNKGNFPGRFSGRQFSNSRSEMNVSTLELGDSALYLCASSPAGTGFGNTIYFGEGSWLTVV.